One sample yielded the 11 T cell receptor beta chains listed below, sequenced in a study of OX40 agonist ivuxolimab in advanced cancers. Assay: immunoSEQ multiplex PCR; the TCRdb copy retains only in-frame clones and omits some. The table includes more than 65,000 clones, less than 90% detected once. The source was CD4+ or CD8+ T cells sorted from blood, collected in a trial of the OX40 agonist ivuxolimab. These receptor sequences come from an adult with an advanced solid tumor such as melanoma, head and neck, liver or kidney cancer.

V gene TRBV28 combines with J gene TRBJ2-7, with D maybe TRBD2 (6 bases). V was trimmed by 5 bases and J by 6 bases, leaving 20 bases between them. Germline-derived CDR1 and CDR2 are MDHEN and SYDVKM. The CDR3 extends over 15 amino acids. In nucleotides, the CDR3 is TGTGCCAGCAGTAATGGGATAGCGGTGGGCCTCGAGCAGTACTTC. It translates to CASSNGIAVGLEQYF.

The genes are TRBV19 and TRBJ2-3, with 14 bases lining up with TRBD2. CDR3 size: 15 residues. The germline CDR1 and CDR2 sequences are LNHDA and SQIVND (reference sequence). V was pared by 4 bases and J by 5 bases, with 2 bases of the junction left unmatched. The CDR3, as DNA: TGTGCCAGTAGTAAGGGACTAGCGGGAGTAGATACGCAGTATTTT. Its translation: CASSKGLAGVDTQYF.

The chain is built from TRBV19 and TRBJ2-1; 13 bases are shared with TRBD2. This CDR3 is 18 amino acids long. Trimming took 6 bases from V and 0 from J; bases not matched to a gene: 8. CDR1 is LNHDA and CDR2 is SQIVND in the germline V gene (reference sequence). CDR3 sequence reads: CASRRTSGSQSSYNEQFF. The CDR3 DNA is TGTGCCAGTAGACGGACTAGCGGGAGCCAGAGCTCCTACAATGAGCAGTTCTTC.

CDR3 in DNA: TGTGCCACCTCGCAGGGGGGTAACACTGAAGCTTTCTTT. This translates into CATSQGGNTEAFF. This sequence joins TRBV2 and TRBJ1-1; 7 nucleotides align to TRBD1. The CDR3 spans 13 residues. With 10 bases clipped from V and 2 bases from J, the junction kept 7 bases outside the gene matches. Germline CDR1 reads SNHLY; CDR2 reads FYNNEI.

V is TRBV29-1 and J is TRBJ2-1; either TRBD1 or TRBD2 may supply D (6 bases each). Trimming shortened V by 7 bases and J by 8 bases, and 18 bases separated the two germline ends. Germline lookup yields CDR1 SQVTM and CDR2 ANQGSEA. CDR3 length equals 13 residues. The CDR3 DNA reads TGCAGCGCGGTTGGGGGGCCTGGGGATGAGCAGTTCTTC. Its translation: CSAVGGPGDEQFF.

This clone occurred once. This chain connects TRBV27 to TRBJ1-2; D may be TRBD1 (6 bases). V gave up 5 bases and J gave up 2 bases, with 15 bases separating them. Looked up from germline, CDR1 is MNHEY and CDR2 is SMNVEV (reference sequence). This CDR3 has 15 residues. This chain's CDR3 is CASSLRDNTNYGYTF. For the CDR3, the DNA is TGTGCCAGCAGTCTCCGGGACAACACCAACTATGGCTACACCTTC.

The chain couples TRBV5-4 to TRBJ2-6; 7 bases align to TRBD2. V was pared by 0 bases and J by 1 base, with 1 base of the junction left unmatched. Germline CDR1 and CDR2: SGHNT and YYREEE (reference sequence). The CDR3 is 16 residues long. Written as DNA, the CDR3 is TGTGCCAGCAGCTTGGTCGGGGGGTCTGGGGCCAACGTCCTGACTTTC. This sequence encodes CASSLVGGSGANVLTF.

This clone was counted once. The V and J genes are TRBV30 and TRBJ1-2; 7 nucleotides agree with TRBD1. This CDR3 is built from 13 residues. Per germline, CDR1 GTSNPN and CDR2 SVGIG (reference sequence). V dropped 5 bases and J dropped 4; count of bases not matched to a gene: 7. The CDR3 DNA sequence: TGTGCCTGGGCGGGACAGCCAATCTATGGCTACACCTTC. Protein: CAWAGQPIYGYTF.

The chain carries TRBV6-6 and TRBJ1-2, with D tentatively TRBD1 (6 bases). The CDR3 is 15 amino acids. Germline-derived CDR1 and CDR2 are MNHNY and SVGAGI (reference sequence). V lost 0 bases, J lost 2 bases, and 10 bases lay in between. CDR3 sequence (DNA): TGTGCCAGCAGTTACTCGAGGACAGAGAACTATGGCTACACCTTC. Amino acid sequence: CASSYSRTENYGYTF.

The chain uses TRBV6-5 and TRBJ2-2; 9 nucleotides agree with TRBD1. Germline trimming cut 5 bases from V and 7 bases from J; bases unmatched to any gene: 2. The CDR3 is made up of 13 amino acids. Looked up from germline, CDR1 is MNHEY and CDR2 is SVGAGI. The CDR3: CASSDRGSGELFF. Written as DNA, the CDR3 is TGTGCCAGCAGTGACAGGGGGAGCGGGGAGCTGTTTTTT.

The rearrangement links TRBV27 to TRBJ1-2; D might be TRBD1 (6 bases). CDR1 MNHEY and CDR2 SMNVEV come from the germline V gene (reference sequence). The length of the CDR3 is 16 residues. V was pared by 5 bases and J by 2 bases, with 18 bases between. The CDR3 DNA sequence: TGTGCCAGCAGTCCCGGACCGGGACATATGAACTATGGCTACACCTTC. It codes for CASSPGPGHMNYGYTF.